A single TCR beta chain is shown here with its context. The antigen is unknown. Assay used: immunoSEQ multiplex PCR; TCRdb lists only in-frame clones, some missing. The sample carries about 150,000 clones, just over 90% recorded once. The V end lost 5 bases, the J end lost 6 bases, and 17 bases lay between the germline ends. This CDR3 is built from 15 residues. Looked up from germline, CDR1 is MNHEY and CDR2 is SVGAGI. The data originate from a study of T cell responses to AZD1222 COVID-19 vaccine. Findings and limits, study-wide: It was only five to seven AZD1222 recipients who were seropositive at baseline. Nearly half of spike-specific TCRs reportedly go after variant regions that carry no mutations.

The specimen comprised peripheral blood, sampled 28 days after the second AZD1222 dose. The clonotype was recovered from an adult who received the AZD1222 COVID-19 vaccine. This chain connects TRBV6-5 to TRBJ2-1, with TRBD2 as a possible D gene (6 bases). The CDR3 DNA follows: TGTGCCAGCAGTCGTCAACTAGCCCTACTCAATGAGCAGTTCTTC. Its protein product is CASSRQLALLNEQFF.